The clone carrying this T cell receptor (beta chain) was seen once. The data originate from a study of blood T cell repertoires in COVID-19. Study information: The United States, Italy and Spain provided the acute and convalescent COVID-19 samples.

The repertoire was sequenced with immunoSEQ multiplex PCR; TCRdb's copy has only in-frame clones and lacks some. The table includes 250,000 to 350,000 clones, around nine tenths detected once. The CDR3 loop spans 15 amino acids. Per the germline V gene, CDR1 is SGHTA and CDR2 is FQGNSA. With V trimmed by 5 bases and J by 8 bases, 9 bases remained unmatched. The source is a woman aged 45-65 years with active or convalescent COVID-19. The specimen sequenced was peripheral blood. V usage is TRBV7-2 and J usage is TRBJ1-6; 7 positions agree with TRBD1. CDR3 protein: CASSTQTGNYSPLHF. CDR3 DNA: TGTGCCAGCAGCACTCAGACAGGGAATTATTCACCCCTCCACTTT.